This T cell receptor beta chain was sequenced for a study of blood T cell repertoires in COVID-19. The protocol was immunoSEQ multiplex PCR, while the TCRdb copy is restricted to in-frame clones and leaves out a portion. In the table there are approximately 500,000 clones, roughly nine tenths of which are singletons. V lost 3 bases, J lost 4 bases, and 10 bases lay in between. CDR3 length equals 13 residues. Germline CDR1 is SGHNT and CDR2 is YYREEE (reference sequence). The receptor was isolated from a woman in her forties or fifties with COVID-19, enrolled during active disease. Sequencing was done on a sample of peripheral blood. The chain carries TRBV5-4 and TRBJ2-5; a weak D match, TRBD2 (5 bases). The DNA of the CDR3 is TGTGCCAGCAGCTCAGGAGGTGGAGAGACCCAGTACTTC. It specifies CASSSGGGETQYF.